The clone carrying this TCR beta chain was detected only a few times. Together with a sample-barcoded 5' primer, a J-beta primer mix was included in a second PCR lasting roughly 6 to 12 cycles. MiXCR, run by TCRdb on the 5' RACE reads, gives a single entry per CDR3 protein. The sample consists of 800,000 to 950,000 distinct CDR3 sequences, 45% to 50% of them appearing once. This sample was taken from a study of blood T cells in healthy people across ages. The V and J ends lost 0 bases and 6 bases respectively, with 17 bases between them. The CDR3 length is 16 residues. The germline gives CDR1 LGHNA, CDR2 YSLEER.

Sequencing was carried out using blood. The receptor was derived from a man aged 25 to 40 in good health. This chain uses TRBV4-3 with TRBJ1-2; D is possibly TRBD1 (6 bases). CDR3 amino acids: CASSQESAGAYNGYTF. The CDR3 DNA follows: TGCGCCAGCAGCCAAGAGTCGGCAGGGGCCTATAATGGCTACACCTTC.